This TCR beta chain emerged from a study of somatic mutations in cytotoxic T cells in rheumatoid arthritis. With V trimmed by 4 bases and J by 4 bases, 3 bases remained unmatched. CDR1 and CDR2 from the germline V gene are MNHEY and SVGAGI. The CDR3 has 13 amino acids. Profiled with immunoSEQ multiplex PCR; TCRdb holds only in-frame clones, not every one. Of roughly 16,000 clones in the sample, about three quarters were seen once. The chain links TRBV6-5 to TRBJ1-2; TRBD1 matches 7 bases. The specimen was CD8+ T cells sorted from blood. This TCR was recovered from an adult with rheumatoid arthritis. The CDR3 sequence is CASSSGQIYGYTF. CDR3 nucleotides: TGTGCCAGCAGTTCGGGACAGATCTATGGCTACACCTTC.